A selection of T cell receptor beta chains follows, all from one sample in a study of post-analysis software for immune sequencing data. MiXCR, run by TCRdb on the PCR reads, gives a single entry per CDR3 protein. Among about 430,000 distinct CDR3 sequences listed, less than 40% were seen once. Input material: blood. Source of these receptors: a girl aged 2-10 years with multiple sclerosis. The CDR3 runs from the conserved cysteine through the conserved F or W. D genes are given only for firm matches. The listing skips clone size in some rows; elsewhere it reads once, few, many or a size class.

j_gene: TRBJ2-7; abundance: -; v_gene: TRBV28; d_gene: TRBD1; CDR3aa: CATRQGVYEQYF; CDR3nt: TGTGCCACCCGACAGGGTGTCTACGAGCAGTACTTC
j_gene: TRBJ1-2; abundance: -; v_gene: TRBV5-5; d_gene: -; CDR3aa: CASSFYRQGGHGYTF; CDR3nt: TGTGCCAGCAGCTTTTATCGGCAGGGTGGCCATGGCTACACCTTC
j_gene: TRBJ1-6; abundance: few; v_gene: TRBV3-1; d_gene: TRBD1; CDR3aa: CASSLGDRGQYNSPLHF; CDR3nt: TGTGCCAGCAGCCTTGGAGACAGGGGGCAGTATAATTCACCCCTCCACTTT
j_gene: TRBJ2-7; abundance: -; v_gene: TRBV2; d_gene: -; CDR3aa: CASSSDGAEQYF; CDR3nt: TGTGCCAGCAGCTCCGACGGGGCCGAGCAGTACTTC
j_gene: TRBJ2-7; abundance: few; v_gene: TRBV15; d_gene: -; CDR3aa: CATSRDPSHEQYF; CDR3nt: TGTGCCACCAGCAGAGATCCTAGTCACGAGCAGTACTTC
j_gene: TRBJ1-4; abundance: -; v_gene: TRBV25-1; d_gene: -; CDR3aa: CASRFEGATNEKLFF; CDR3nt: TGTGCCAGCAGATTTGAGGGTGCGACTAATGAAAAACTGTTTTTT
j_gene: TRBJ2-1; abundance: -; v_gene: TRBV7-8; d_gene: -; CDR3aa: CASSSWTAPEQFF; CDR3nt: TGTGCCAGCAGCTCGTGGACGGCGCCCGAGCAGTTCTTC
j_gene: TRBJ2-7; abundance: -; v_gene: TRBV25-1; d_gene: -; CDR3aa: CASSGPSQGVLHIEEQYF; CDR3nt: TGTGCCAGCAGTGGGCCATCCCAAGGAGTTTTACATATTGAGGAGCAGTACTTC
j_gene: TRBJ2-5; abundance: -; v_gene: TRBV2; d_gene: -; CDR3aa: CASSPGRHQETQYF; CDR3nt: TGTGCCAGCAGCCCCGGACGGCACCAAGAGACCCAGTACTTC
j_gene: TRBJ2-1; abundance: -; v_gene: TRBV4-3; d_gene: -; CDR3aa: CASSQDIGNSYNEQFF; CDR3nt: TGCGCCAGCAGCCAAGATATCGGGAACTCCTACAATGAGCAGTTCTTC
j_gene: TRBJ2-7; abundance: -; v_gene: TRBV29-1; d_gene: TRBD2; CDR3aa: CSVAGGYPGYEQYF; CDR3nt: TGCAGCGTTGCGGGAGGTTATCCAGGTTACGAGCAGTACTTC
j_gene: TRBJ1-2; abundance: few; v_gene: TRBV3-1; d_gene: TRBD1; CDR3aa: CASSHSRTGWGGYTF; CDR3nt: TGTGCCAGCAGTCACTCACGGACAGGTTGGGGTGGCTACACCTTC
j_gene: TRBJ2-5; abundance: -; v_gene: TRBV5-6; d_gene: -; CDR3aa: CASSFVTGSVETQYF; CDR3nt: TGTGCCAGCAGCTTCGTAACAGGGTCGGTGGAGACCCAGTACTTC
j_gene: TRBJ1-4; abundance: -; v_gene: TRBV4-1; d_gene: TRBD1; CDR3aa: CASSQATGSEKLFF; CDR3nt: TGCGCCAGCAGCCAAGCGACAGGGAGTGAAAAACTGTTTTTT
j_gene: TRBJ2-3; abundance: -; v_gene: TRBV15; d_gene: -; CDR3aa: CATSRKLNTQYF; CDR3nt: TGTGCCACCAGCAGAAAGTTAAATACGCAGTATTTT
j_gene: TRBJ2-1; abundance: -; v_gene: TRBV28; d_gene: -; CDR3aa: CASSPWMGSDKSYNEQFF; CDR3nt: TGTGCCAGCAGTCCCTGGATGGGGAGCGACAAGTCCTACAATGAGCAGTTCTTC
j_gene: TRBJ2-7; abundance: -; v_gene: TRBV12-3/TRBV12-4; d_gene: -; CDR3aa: CASSFSGRVPEQYF; CDR3nt: TGTGCCAGCAGTTTCTCCGGCAGGGTCCCCGAGCAGTACTTC
j_gene: TRBJ2-3; abundance: -; v_gene: TRBV15; d_gene: -; CDR3aa: CATSRDTAGRLGDTQYF; CDR3nt: TGTGCCACCAGCCGAGATACGGCAGGCAGGCTAGGAGATACGCAGTATTTT
j_gene: TRBJ1-5; abundance: few; v_gene: TRBV21-1; d_gene: -; CDR3aa: CASSKGQVDASEFSNQPQHF; CDR3nt: TGTGCCAGCAGCAAAGGACAGGTCGACGCTAGCGAGTTTAGCAATCAGCCCCAGCATTTT
j_gene: TRBJ2-5; abundance: -; v_gene: TRBV6-1; d_gene: TRBD2; CDR3aa: CASGRIGSGASKETQYF; CDR3nt: TGTGCCAGCGGACGGATCGGTAGCGGGGCCTCGAAAGAGACCCAGTACTTC
j_gene: TRBJ2-3; abundance: -; v_gene: TRBV29-1; d_gene: -; CDR3aa: CSVVVRRGADTQYF; CDR3nt: TGCAGCGTTGTTGTCAGGCGGGGTGCAGATACGCAGTATTTT
j_gene: TRBJ2-3; abundance: -; v_gene: TRBV10-3; d_gene: -; CDR3aa: CAISEEDTQYF; CDR3nt: TGTGCCATCAGTGAGGAAGATACGCAGTATTTT
j_gene: TRBJ2-7; abundance: -; v_gene: TRBV6-1; d_gene: TRBD2; CDR3aa: CASSEQLAGANEQYF; CDR3nt: TGTGCCAGCAGTGAACAACTAGCGGGAGCGAACGAGCAGTACTTC
j_gene: TRBJ1-4; abundance: few; v_gene: TRBV6-6; d_gene: TRBD1; CDR3aa: CASSYRDSFGEKLFF; CDR3nt: TGTGCCAGCAGTTACCGGGACAGCTTTGGTGAAAAACTGTTTTTT
j_gene: TRBJ2-3; abundance: few; v_gene: TRBV20-1; d_gene: -; CDR3aa: CSAALRQDTDTQYF; CDR3nt: TGCAGTGCTGCCTTACGTCAGGACACAGATACGCAGTATTTT
j_gene: TRBJ2-4; abundance: -; v_gene: TRBV29-1; d_gene: TRBD1; CDR3aa: CSVGDRAKNIQYF; CDR3nt: TGCAGCGTTGGGGACAGGGCCAAAAACATTCAGTACTTC
j_gene: TRBJ2-6; abundance: once; v_gene: TRBV12-3/TRBV12-4; d_gene: TRBD1; CDR3aa: CASRPQGAGANVLTF; CDR3nt: TGTGCCAGCAGACCCCAGGGGGCTGGGGCCAACGTCCTGACTTTC
j_gene: TRBJ2-7; abundance: once; v_gene: TRBV12-3/TRBV12-4; d_gene: -; CDR3aa: CASTGLLGSHEQYF; CDR3nt: TGTGCCAGCACGGGGTTATTGGGGTCCCACGAGCAGTACTTC
j_gene: TRBJ2-7; abundance: -; v_gene: TRBV9; d_gene: -; CDR3aa: CASSVEAASYEQYF; CDR3nt: TGTGCCAGCAGCGTAGAGGCAGCTTCCTACGAGCAGTACTTC
j_gene: TRBJ2-7; abundance: few; v_gene: TRBV3-1; d_gene: TRBD1; CDR3aa: CASTAGTGDTYEQYF; CDR3nt: TGTGCCAGCACCGCGGGGACAGGGGACACCTACGAGCAGTACTTC
j_gene: TRBJ2-5; abundance: -; v_gene: TRBV3-1; d_gene: -; CDR3aa: CASKQGGETQYF; CDR3nt: TGTGCCAGTAAACAAGGAGGAGAGACCCAGTACTTC
j_gene: TRBJ2-1; abundance: -; v_gene: TRBV7-3; d_gene: TRBD2; CDR3aa: CASSPTRTRTHEQFF; CDR3nt: TGTGCCAGCAGCCCAACCCGGACTAGAACCCATGAGCAGTTCTTC
j_gene: TRBJ2-5; abundance: -; v_gene: TRBV12-3/TRBV12-4; d_gene: TRBD2; CDR3aa: CASTLGLAGVKTQYF; CDR3nt: TGTGCCAGCACCCTGGGACTAGCGGGAGTAAAGACCCAGTACTTC
j_gene: TRBJ1-1; abundance: few; v_gene: TRBV4-1; d_gene: TRBD1; CDR3aa: CASSLGGGMNTEAFF; CDR3nt: TGCGCCAGCAGCCTTGGAGGGGGCATGAACACTGAAGCTTTCTTT
j_gene: TRBJ2-3; abundance: -; v_gene: TRBV12-3/TRBV12-4; d_gene: TRBD1; CDR3aa: CASSLGGTGGTDTQYF; CDR3nt: TGTGCCAGCAGTTTAGGTGGGACAGGGGGCACAGATACGCAGTATTTT
j_gene: TRBJ1-2; abundance: -; v_gene: TRBV28; d_gene: TRBD1; CDR3aa: CASSRQGGGYTF; CDR3nt: TGTGCCAGCAGCCGACAGGGCGGTGGCTACACCTTC
j_gene: TRBJ2-4; abundance: -; v_gene: TRBV5-1; d_gene: -; CDR3aa: CASSEMTKNIQYF; CDR3nt: TGCGCCAGCAGTGAGATGACCAAAAACATTCAGTACTTC
j_gene: TRBJ2-1; abundance: -; v_gene: TRBV7-3; d_gene: TRBD1; CDR3aa: CASSSMGTGRNEQFF; CDR3nt: TGTGCCAGCAGCTCCATGGGGACAGGGCGGAATGAGCAGTTCTTC
j_gene: TRBJ2-7; abundance: -; v_gene: TRBV6-5; d_gene: -; CDR3aa: CATSPGPMSSYEQYF; CDR3nt: TGTGCCACCTCCCCGGGACCGATGAGCTCCTACGAGCAGTACTTC
j_gene: TRBJ2-1; abundance: -; v_gene: TRBV11-2; d_gene: TRBD2; CDR3aa: CASSRGLAGVFYNEQFF; CDR3nt: TGTGCCAGCAGCAGAGGACTAGCGGGAGTCTTCTACAATGAGCAGTTCTTC